Described below is a single TCR beta chain sequence and its context. The source of the sample is a study of blood T cell repertoires in COVID-19. CDR3 length: 18 residues. Germline V gene sequence: CDR1 SGDLS, CDR2 YYNGEE. J lost 0 bases, V lost 1 base, and 6 bases had no gene match. In the original workflow: Counts of nucleated cells, estimated from reference gene primer amplification, were obtained. Here immunoSEQ multiplex PCR was the method, and the copy in TCRdb shows in-frame clones only, minus some. V and J calls and clone size are copied from that table; D and trimming were computed from the DNA. The data contain 200,000 to 250,000 clones, roughly 84% of them singletons.

This TCR derives from a woman of 80 years or more with active or convalescent COVID-19. Sequences were obtained from peripheral blood. This chain uses TRBV9 with TRBJ2-3; 12 bases align to TRBD2. As DNA, the CDR3 is TGTGCCAGCAGCGTAAGGACTAGCGGGATCTCTAGCACAGATACGCAGTATTTT. This codes for CASSVRTSGISSTDTQYF.